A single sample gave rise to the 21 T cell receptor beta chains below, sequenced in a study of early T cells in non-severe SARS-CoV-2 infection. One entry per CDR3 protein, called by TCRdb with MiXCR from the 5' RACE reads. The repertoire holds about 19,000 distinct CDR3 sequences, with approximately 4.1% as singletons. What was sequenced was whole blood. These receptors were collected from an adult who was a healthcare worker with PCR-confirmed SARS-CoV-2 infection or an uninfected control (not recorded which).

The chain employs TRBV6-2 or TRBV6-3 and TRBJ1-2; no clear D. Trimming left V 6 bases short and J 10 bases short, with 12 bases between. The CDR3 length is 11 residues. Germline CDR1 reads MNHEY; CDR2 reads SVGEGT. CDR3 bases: TGTGCCAGCAGACAGCAATTGGACTACACCTTC. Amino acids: CASRQQLDYTF.

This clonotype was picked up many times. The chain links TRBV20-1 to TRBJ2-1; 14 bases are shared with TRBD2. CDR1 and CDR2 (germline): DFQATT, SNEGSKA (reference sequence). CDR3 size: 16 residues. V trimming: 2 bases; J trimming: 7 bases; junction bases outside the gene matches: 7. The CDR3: CSARPGTSGGKNEQFF. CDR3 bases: TGCAGTGCTAGACCCGGGACTAGCGGGGGAAAGAATGAGCAGTTCTTC.

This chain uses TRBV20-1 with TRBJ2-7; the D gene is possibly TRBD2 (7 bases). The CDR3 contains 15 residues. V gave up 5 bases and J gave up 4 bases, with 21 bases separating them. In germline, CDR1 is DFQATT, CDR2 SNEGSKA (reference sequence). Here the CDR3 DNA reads TGCAGTGCTCCCCAGAGGGGGGGCATCGCTTACGAGCAGTACTTC. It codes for CSAPQRGGIAYEQYF.

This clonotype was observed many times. The CDR3 spells CASSFGTYEQYF. CDR3 bases: TGTGCCAGCAGTTTTGGGACCTACGAGCAGTACTTC. The genes are TRBV6-5 and TRBJ2-7; no clear D. Trimming shortened V by 4 bases and J by 2 bases, and 6 bases separated the two germline ends. The CDR3 loop spans 12 amino acids. Looked up from germline, CDR1 is MNHEY and CDR2 is SVGAGI.

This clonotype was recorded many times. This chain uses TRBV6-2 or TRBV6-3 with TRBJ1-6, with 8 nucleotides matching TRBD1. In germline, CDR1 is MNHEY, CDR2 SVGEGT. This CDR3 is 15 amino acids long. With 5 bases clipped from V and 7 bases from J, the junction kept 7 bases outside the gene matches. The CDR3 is CASSRGQGGNSPLHF. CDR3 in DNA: TGTGCCAGCAGTCGCGGACAGGGAGGAAATTCACCCCTCCACTTT.

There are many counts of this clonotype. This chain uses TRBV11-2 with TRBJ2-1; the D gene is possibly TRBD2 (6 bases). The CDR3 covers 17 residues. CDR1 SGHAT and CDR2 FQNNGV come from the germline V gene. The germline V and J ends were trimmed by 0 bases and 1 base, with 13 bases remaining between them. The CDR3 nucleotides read TGTGCCAGCAGCTTAGATTCTAGCGATAGTTCCTACAATGAGCAGTTCTTC. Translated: CASSLDSSDSSYNEQFF.

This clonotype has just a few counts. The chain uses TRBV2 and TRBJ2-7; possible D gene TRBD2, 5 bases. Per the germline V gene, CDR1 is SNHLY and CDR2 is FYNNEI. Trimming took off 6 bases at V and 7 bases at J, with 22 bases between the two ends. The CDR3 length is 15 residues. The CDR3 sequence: CASSGIGLYTGEQYF. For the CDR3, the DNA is TGTGCCAGCAGCGGGATCGGACTTTATACGGGGGAGCAGTACTTC. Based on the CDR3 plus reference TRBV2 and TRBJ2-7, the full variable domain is EPEVTQTPSHQVTQMGQEVILRCVPISNHLYFYWYRQILGQKVEFLVSFYNNEISEKSEIFDDQFSVERPDGSNFTLKIRSTKLEDSAMYFCASSGIGLYTGEQYFGPGTRLTVT.

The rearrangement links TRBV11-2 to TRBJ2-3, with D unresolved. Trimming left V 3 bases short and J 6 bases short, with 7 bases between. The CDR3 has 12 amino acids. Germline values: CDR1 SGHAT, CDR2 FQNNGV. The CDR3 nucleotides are TGTGCCAGCAGCTTTACGTCCGATACGCAGTATTTT. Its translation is CASSFTSDTQYF.

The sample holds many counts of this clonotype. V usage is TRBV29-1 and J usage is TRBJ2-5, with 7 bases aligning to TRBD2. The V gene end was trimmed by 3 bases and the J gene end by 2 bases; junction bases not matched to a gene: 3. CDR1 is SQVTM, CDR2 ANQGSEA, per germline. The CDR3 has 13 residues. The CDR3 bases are TGCAGCGTTGATGGCGGGGGACAAGAGACCCAGTACTTC. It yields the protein CSVDGGGQETQYF. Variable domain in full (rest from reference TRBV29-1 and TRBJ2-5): SAVISQKPSRDICQRGTSLTIQCQVDSQVTMMFWYRQQPGQSLTLIATANQGSEATYESGFVIDKFPISRPNLTFSTLTVSNMSPEDSSIYLCSVDGGGQETQYFGPGTRLLVL.

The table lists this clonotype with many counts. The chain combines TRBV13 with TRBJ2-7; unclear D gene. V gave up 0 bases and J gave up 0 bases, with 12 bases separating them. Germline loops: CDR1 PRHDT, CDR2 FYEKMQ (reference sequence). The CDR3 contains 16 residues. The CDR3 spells CASSLGLVGSSYEQYF. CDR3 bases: TGTGCCAGCAGCTTAGGTCTGGTGGGTTCCTCCTACGAGCAGTACTTC.

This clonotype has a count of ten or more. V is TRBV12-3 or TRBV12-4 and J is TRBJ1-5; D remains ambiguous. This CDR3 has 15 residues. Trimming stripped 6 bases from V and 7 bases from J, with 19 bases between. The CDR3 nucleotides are TGTGCCAGCAGCAGTCTTCAAGGGCCAAACCAGCCCCAGCATTTT. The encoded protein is CASSSLQGPNQPQHF.

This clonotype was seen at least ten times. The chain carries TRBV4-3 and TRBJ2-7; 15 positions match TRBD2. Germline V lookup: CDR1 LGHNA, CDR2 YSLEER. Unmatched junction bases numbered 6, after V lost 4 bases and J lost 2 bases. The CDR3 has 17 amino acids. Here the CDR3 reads CASSPGLAGGSPYEQYF. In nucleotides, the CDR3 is TGCGCCAGCAGCCCGGGACTAGCGGGGGGTAGCCCCTACGAGCAGTACTTC.

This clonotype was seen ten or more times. DNA of the CDR3: TGCAGTGCTAACAGCCCCTATAATTCACCCCTCCACTTT. This codes for CSANSPYNSPLHF. The V gene is TRBV20-1, the J gene TRBJ1-6, with D hard to call. The CDR3 has 13 residues. Trimming took 4 bases from V and 2 from J, leaving 6 bases between them. Germline-derived CDR1 and CDR2 are DFQATT and SNEGSKA (reference sequence).

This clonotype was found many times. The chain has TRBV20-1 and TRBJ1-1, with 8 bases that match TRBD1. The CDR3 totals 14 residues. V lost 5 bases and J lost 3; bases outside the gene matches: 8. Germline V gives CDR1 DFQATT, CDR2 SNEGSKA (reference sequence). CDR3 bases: TGCAGTGCTCGCAGGGGGCTGATGGACACTGAAGCTTTCTTT. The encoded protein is CSARRGLMDTEAFF.

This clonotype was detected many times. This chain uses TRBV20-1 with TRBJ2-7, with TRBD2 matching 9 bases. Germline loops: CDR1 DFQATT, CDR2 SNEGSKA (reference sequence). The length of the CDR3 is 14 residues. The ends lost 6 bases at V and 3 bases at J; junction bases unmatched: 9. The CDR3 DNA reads TGCAGTGCCCCCTCTAGCGGGGACCACTACGAGCAGTACTTC. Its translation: CSAPSSGDHYEQYF.

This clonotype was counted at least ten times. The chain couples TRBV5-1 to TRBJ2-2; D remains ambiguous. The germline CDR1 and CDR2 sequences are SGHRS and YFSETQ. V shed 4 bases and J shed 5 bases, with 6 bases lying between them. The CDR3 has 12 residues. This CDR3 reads CASSPWTGELFF. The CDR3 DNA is TGCGCCAGCAGCCCCTGGACCGGGGAGCTGTTTTTT.

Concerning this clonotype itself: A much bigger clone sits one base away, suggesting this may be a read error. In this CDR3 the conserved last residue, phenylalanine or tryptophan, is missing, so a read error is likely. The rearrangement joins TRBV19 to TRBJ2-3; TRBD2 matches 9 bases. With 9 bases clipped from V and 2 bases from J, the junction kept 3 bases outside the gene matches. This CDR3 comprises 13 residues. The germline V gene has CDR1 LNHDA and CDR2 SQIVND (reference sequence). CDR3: CASRLADTDTQYS. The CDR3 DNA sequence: TGTGCCAGCCGACTAGCGGACACAGATACGCAGTATTCT.

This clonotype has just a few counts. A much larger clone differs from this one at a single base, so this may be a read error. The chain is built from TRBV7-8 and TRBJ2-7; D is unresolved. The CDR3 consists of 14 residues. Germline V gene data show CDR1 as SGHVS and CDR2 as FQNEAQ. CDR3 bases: TGTGCCGGCAGCCGATCGGGCCTAGATGACGAGCAGTACTTC. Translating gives CAGSRSGLDDEQYF.

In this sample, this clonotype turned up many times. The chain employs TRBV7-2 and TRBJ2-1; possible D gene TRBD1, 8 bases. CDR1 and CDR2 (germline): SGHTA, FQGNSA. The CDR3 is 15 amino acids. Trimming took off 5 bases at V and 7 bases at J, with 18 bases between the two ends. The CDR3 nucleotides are TGTGCCAGCAGCCCACAGGGGGGGGCCTTTAATGAGCAGTTCTTC. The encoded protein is CASSPQGGAFNEQFF.

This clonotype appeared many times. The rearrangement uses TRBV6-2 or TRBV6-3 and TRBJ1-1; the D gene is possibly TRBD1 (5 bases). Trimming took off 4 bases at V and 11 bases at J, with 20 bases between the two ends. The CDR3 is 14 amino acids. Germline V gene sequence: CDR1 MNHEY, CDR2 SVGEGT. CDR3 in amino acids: CASSWRGDASAAFF. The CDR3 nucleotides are TGTGCCAGCAGTTGGAGAGGGGATGCCAGTGCCGCTTTCTTT.

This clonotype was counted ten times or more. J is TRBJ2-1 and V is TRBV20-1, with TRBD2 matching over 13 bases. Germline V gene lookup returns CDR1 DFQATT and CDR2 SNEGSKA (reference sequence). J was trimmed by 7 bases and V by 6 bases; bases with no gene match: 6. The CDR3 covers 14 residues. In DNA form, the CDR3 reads TGCAGTGCCCGAGGACTAGCGGGGGTAAATGAGCAGTTCTTC. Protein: CSARGLAGVNEQFF.